The clone carrying this TCR beta chain has more than one count but fewer than ten. Its antigen is unknown. This entry belongs to a study of identical twins. Overall study findings and caveats: Monozygotic twin pairs showed more out-of-frame TCR alpha sharing than models estimated.

Template switching added a universal primer site, and cDNA bore unique molecular identifiers. TCRdb processed the 5' RACE reads anew with MiXCR; each CDR3 protein has one entry. The sample has more than 650,000 distinct CDR3 sequences, less than 7% seen once. This CDR3 has 14 residues. Trimming took off 5 bases at V and 0 bases at J, with 11 bases between the two ends. The chain carries TRBV12-3 or TRBV12-4 and TRBJ2-7, with unresolved D. The sequence derives from a young man in good health. Sequencing was done on a sample of naive T cells sorted from blood. The CDR3 nucleotides read TGTGCCAGCAGTACCGGCCACGCCTCCTACGAGCAGTACTTC. Its translation: CASSTGHASYEQYF.